This TCR beta chain stems from a study of T cells after yellow fever vaccination (dated by TCRdb to the late 2010s). Concerning the study at large: Libraries from fractions with low cell numbers were prepared with the SMART-Seq v4 Ultra Low Input RNA kit. Bulk TCR alpha and beta repertoires were sequenced longitudinally to track T-cell clones before and after primary and booster YFV17D yellow fever vaccination. Two healthy male donors, one aged 18 to 29 and one aged 30 to 40 years, made up the cohort. Blood was drawn at multiple timepoints before and after primary and secondary immunization, with bulk PBMC replicates and cell subsets isolated. Paper-wide results and their limitations: Compared with the primary T-cell response, the secondary T-cell response was weaker but faster, peaking on day 5 rather than day 15. A small fraction of clonotypes showed up in both the CD4 and CD8 compartments, probably as a result of convergent recombination. FACS-sorted repertoires could contain abundant contaminating clonotypes from the bulk population, so computational filtering was required. Most clones expanded after primary vaccination (96% of CD4 and around nine tenths of CD8) were re-detected after the booster, suggesting that broad memory maintenance occurred. Because the study included only a couple of donors, the extent to which the findings can be generalized is limited.

The CDR3 holds 14 amino acids from the cysteine to the phenylalanine. The only DNA kept is the CDR3, 42 bases in frame from the first base. The V end loses 6 bases and the J end loses 5 bases, and a stretch of 13 bases separates them. Based on the germline V gene, the CDR1 and CDR2 sequences are SNHLY and FYNNEI. The treatment or condition label here, explained by the study, means: live attenuated yellow fever vaccine strain. At every blood-draw timepoint, two biological replicates of bulk PBMCs were collected. A standard Ficoll-Paque protocol was used to isolate PBMCs from peripheral blood. TriZol was used to extract RNA from bulk PBMCs, from CD4 and CD8 fractions, and from dextramer-positive and dextramer-negative fractions. For sequencing, an Illumina NovaSeq 6000 was employed. Synthesis of TCR cDNA relied on 5'RACE template switching, a step that introduced a universal primer site along with unique molecular identifiers. cDNA synthesis was primed from both the TCR alpha and TCR beta constant segments. Library amplification used two PCR steps, and the second PCR step added sample barcodes and sequencing adapters. Sequencing of libraries was done on Illumina HiSeq 2500 (2x100 bp) or NovaSeq (2x150 bp). The source study handled its data this way. MIGEC handled demultiplexing of reads and collapsing into UMI consensus sequences, while MiXCR performed V(D)J alignment. Clonotypes responding to the vaccine were identified with edgeR on replicate PBMC samples, with the criteria of FDR below 0.01 and a log2 fold change above 5 up to day 15. Bulk clonotypes were assigned CD4 or CD8 identity according to which sequenced CD4 or CD8 repertoire held them at higher abundance. TCRdb took the public reads, trimmed them with fastp at Q25, ran MiXCR for clone calling and kept in-frame beta chains. A single entry per CDR3 protein holds the most common genes and DNA from its merged rows. TCRdb assigned the V and J calls; the authors' analysis was not used. This sample gives some 390,000 distinct CDR3 sequences in total; around 20% of them show up just once. The ten largest clonotypes hold roughly 19% of the sample.

This clonotype was counted only a few times. No antigen is known for it. Base qualities are not recorded, but no much larger clone differs from it by a single base. The TCR originated in a man between 18 and 29 years old who received the YFV17D yellow fever vaccine. The chain couples TRBV2 to TRBJ1-4, with no D gene named confidently. The sample was PBMCs, taken before the yellow fever booster vaccination. The nucleotide sequence is TGTGCCAGCAGCACCGGGAGACGCAATGAAAAACTGTTTTTT. Its coded protein is CASSTGRRNEKLFF. The CDR3, completed at both ends by the reference TRBV2 and TRBJ1-4 genes, gives the full variable domain EPEVTQTPSHQVTQMGQEVILRCVPISNHLYFYWYRQILGQKVEFLVSFYNNEISEKSEIFDDQFSVERPDGSNFTLKIRSTKLEDSAMYFCASSTGRRNEKLFFGSGTQLSVL.